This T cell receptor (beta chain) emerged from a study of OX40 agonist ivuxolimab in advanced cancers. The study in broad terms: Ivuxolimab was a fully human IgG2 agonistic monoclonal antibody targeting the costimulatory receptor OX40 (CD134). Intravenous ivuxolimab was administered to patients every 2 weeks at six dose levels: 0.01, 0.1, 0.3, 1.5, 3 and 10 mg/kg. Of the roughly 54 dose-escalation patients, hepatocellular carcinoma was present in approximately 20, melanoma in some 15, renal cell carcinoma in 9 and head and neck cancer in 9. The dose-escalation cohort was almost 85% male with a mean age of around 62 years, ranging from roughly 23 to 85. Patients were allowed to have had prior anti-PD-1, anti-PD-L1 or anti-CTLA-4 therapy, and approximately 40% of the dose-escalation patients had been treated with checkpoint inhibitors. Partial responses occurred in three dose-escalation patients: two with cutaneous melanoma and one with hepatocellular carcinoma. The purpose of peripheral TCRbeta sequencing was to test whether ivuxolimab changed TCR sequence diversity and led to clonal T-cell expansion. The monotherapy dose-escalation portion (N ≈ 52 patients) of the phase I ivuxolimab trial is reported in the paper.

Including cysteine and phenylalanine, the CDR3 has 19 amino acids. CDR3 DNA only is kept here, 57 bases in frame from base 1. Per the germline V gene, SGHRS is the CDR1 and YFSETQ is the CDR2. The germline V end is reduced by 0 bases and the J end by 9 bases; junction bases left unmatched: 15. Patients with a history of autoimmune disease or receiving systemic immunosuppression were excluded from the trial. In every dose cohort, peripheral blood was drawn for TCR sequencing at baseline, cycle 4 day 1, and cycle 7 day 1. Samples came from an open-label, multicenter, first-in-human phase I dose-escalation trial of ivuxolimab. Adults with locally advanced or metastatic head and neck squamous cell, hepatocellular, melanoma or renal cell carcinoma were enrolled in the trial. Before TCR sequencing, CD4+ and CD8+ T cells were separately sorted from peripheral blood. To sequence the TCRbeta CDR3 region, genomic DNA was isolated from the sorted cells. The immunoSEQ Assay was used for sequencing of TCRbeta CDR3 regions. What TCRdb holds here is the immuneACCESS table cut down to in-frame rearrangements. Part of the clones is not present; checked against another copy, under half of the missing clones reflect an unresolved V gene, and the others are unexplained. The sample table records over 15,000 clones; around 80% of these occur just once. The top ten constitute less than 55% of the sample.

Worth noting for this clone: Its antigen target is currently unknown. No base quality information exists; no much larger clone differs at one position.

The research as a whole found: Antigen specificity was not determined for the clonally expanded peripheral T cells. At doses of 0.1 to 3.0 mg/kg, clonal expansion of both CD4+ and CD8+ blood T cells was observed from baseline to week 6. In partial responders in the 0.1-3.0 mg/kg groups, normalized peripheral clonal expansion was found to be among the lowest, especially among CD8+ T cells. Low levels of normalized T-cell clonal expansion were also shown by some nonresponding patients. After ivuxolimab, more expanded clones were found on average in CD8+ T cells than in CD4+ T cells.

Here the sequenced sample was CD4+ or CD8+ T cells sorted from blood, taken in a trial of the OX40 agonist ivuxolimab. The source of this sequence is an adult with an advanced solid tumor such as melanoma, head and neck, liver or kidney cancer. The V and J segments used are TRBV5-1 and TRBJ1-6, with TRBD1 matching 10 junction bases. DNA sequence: TGCGCCAGCAGCTTGGCCGAGACAGGGGGCATCAAGGGATTTTCACCCCTCCACTTT. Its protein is CASSLAETGGIKGFSPLHF.